This entry features one T cell receptor beta chain sequence. This record belongs to a study of blood T cell repertoires in COVID-19. V dropped 3 bases and J dropped 4 bases, with 15 bases sitting between them. The CDR3 has 15 amino acids. CDR1 is ENHRY, CDR2 SYGVKD, per germline. Here immunoSEQ multiplex PCR was the method, and the copy in TCRdb shows in-frame clones only, minus some. The data contain approximately 120,000 clones, about 80% of them singletons. The receptor's source is a man between 35 and 55 years old with active or convalescent COVID-19. This chain joins TRBV10-3 and TRBJ1-2, with a weak D call TRBD1 (6 bases). The sample was peripheral blood. The CDR3 nucleotides read TGTGCCATCAGTGATGGATTGGACAGAGTCTATGGCTACACCTTC. Amino acid sequence: CAISDGLDRVYGYTF.